The rows below give T cell receptor beta chains drawn from one sample of a study of Ad26.COV2.S vaccination and SARS-CoV-2 variants. Using immunoSEQ multiplex PCR, the repertoire was profiled, and TCRdb retains in-frame clones only, with some absent. The sample carries hundreds of thousands of clones, 65% to 90% recorded once. Sequencing used peripheral blood, obtained in a trial of Ad26.COV2.S vaccine versus placebo. The source of these receptors is a person between 18 and 65 years old who received the Ad26.COV2.S COVID-19 vaccine or a placebo. Both conserved end residues are part of each CDR3. The D gene is left open where the match is weak. Size is stated for part of the rows, as once, few or many counts, or as a class when the clone is expanded.

TRBV18	.	TRBJ2-7	TRBD1	TGTGCCAGCTCACCCGGGACAGGCGCCTCCTACGAGCAGTACTTC	CASSPGTGASYEQYF
TRBV30	few	TRBJ2-1	.	TGTGCCTGGAGTCCCCTGGGAGACAGCCTCGGGAATGAGCAGTTCTTC	CAWSPLGDSLGNEQFF
TRBV7-9	.	TRBJ2-1	TRBD2	TGTGCCAGCAGTCCTCGACTAGCGGACTTTGAGCAGTTCTTC	CASSPRLADFEQFF
TRBV2	.	TRBJ1-6	TRBD1	TGTGCCAGCAGCCCCCGGGGACAGCAGGGCTCACCCCTCCACTTT	CASSPRGQQGSPLHF
TRBV2	.	TRBJ1-6	.	TGTGCCAGCAAGACCCAACCGAGCGACTCACCCCTCCACTTT	CASKTQPSDSPLHF
TRBV18	.	TRBJ2-5	.	TGTGCCAGCTCAAGGGAAAGCCAAGAGACCCAGTACTTC	CASSRESQETQYF
TRBV2	.	TRBJ2-7	TRBD1	TGTGCCAGCAGTGGGGACAGTGGCCACGAGCAGTACTTC	CASSGDSGHEQYF
TRBV7-2	.	TRBJ1-4	TRBD1	TGTGCCAGCAGCCAGGGACAGAATAATGAAAAACTGTTTTTT	CASSQGQNNEKLFF
TRBV19	.	TRBJ1-1	TRBD1	TGTGCCAGTAGTGCCACAGGGGGCACTGAAGCTTTCTTT	CASSATGGTEAFF
TRBV7-2	.	TRBJ1-1	.	TGTGCCAGCAGCATCCAGGGTGGGAACACTGAAGCTTTCTTT	CASSIQGGNTEAFF
TRBV28	.	TRBJ1-5	.	TGTGCCACCAGACCGGGTAATCAGCCCCAGCATTTT	CATRPGNQPQHF
TRBV30	.	TRBJ1-4	TRBD1	TGTGCCTGGAGCGCCCGGGACAGGAGGTCAACTAATGAAAAACTGTTTTTT	CAWSARDRRSTNEKLFF
TRBV28	.	TRBJ2-7	.	TGTGCCAGCAATCCCCCTAATAGCGGCTCCTACGAGCAGTACTTC	CASNPPNSGSYEQYF
TRBV29-1	.	TRBJ1-5	.	TGCAGCGTGGGGTTCGAGTTGCCCCAGCATTTT	CSVGFELPQHF
TRBV18	.	TRBJ1-5	.	TGTGCCAGCTCACCCGGACAGAGCGATCAGCCCCAGCATTTT	CASSPGQSDQPQHF
TRBV4-1	few	TRBJ1-5	.	TGCGCCAGCAGCCAACATGGGGATCCCGCTCGCAATCAGCCCCAGCATTTT	CASSQHGDPARNQPQHF
TRBV19	.	TRBJ2-3	.	TGTGCCAGTAGTATGGGCCAGACAGATACGCAGTATTTT	CASSMGQTDTQYF